The clone carrying this T cell receptor beta chain was detected only once. This record comes from a study of control samples from healthy donors and cancer patients. The assay was immunoSEQ multiplex PCR, and TCRdb's table has in-frame clones only and misses some. The sample has 25,000 to 35,000 clones; roughly 94% are singletons. CDR3 length: 14 residues. V was trimmed by 2 bases and J by 3 bases, leaving 10 bases between them. Germline V gives CDR1 MNHNS, CDR2 SASEGT. This TCR was sampled from a man aged 55 to 70 in good health. The chain couples TRBV6-1 to TRBJ1-2, with a weak D call TRBD1 (5 bases). Material for sequencing was blood. The CDR3 region has the DNA TGTGCCAGCAGTGAATACATGGGGGACTATGGCTACACCTTC. This codes for CASSEYMGDYGYTF.